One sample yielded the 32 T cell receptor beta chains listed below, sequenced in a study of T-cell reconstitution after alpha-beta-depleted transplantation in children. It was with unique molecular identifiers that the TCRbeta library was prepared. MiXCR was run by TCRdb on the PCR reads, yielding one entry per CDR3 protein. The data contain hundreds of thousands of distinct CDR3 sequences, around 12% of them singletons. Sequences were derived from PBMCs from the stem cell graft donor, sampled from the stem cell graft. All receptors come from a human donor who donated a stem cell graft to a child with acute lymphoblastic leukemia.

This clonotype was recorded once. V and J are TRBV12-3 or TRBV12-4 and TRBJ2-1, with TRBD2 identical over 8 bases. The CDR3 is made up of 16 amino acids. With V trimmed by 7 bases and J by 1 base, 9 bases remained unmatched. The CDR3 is CASTGSGRGSYNEQFF. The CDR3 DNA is TGTGCCAGCACGGGGAGCGGGAGAGGGTCCTACAATGAGCAGTTCTTC.

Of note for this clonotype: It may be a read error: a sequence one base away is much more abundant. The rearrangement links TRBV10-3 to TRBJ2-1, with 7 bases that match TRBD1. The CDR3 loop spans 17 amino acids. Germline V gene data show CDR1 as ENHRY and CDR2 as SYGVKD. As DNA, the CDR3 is TGTGCCACCAGTGGGGACAGCCCGAAGTCTTTCTACAATGAGCAGTTCTTC. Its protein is CATSGDSPKSFYNEQFF.

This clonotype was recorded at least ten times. The CDR3 DNA follows: TGTGCCAGCAACCCCACGGGGAACACTGAAGCTTTCTTT. Translation: CASNPTGNTEAFF. The chain employs TRBV7-8 and TRBJ1-1; D ambiguous. V was pared by 7 bases and J by 1 base, with 10 bases between. The germline CDR1 and CDR2 sequences are SGHVS and FQNEAQ. CDR3 length equals 13 residues.

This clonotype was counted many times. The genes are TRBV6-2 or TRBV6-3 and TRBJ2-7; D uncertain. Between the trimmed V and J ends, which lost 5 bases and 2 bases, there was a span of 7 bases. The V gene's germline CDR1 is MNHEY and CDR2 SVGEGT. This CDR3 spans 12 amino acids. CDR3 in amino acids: CASSGGAYEQYF. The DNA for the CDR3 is TGTGCCAGCAGTGGCGGTGCCTACGAGCAGTACTTC.

This CDR3 reads CATSDRRSPQETQYF. The CDR3 DNA is TGTGCCACCAGTGATCGGAGGTCTCCTCAAGAGACCCAGTACTTC. This chain uses TRBV24-1 with TRBJ2-5; the D gene is possibly TRBD2 (5 bases). Trimming took 3 bases from V and 2 from J, leaving 12 bases between them. Germline V lookup: CDR1 KGHDR, CDR2 SFDVKD. This CDR3 has 15 residues.

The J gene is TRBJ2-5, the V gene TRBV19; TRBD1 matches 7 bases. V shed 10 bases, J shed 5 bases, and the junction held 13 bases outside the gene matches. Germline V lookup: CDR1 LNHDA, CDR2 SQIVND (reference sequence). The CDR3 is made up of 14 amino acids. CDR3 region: CATAMTGRWETQYF. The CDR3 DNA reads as TGTGCCACCGCCATGACAGGGCGTTGGGAGACCCAGTACTTC. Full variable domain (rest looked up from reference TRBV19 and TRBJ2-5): DGGITQSPKYLFRKEGQNVTLSCEQNLNHDAMYWYRQDPGQGLRLIYYSQIVNDFQKGDIAEGYSVSREKKESFPLTVTSAQKNPTAFYLCATAMTGRWETQYFGPGTRLLVL.

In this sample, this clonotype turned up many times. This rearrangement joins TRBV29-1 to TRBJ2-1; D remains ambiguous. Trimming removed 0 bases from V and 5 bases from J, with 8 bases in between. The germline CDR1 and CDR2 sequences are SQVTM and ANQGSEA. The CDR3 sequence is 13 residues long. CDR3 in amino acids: CSVEDVRNNEQFF. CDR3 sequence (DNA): TGCAGCGTTGAAGATGTGAGGAACAATGAGCAGTTCTTC.

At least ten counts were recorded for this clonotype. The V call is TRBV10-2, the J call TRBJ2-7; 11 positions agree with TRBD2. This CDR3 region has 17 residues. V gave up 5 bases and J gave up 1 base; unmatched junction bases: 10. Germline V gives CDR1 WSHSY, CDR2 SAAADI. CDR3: CASSIPGLAEGSYEQYF. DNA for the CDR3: TGCGCCAGCAGTATTCCGGGACTAGCGGAGGGTTCCTACGAGCAGTACTTC.

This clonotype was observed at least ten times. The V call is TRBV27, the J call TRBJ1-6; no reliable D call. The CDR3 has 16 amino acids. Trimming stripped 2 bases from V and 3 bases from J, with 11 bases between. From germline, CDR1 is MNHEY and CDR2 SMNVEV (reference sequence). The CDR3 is CASSLSWQSYNSPLHF. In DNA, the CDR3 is TGTGCCAGCAGTTTAAGTTGGCAAAGCTATAATTCACCCCTCCACTTT.

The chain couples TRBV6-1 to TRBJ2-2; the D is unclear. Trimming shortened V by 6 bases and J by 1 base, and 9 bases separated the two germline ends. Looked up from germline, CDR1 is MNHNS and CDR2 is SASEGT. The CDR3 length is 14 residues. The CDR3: CASRSAGNTGELFF. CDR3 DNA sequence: TGTGCCAGCAGGTCGGCTGGGAACACCGGGGAGCTGTTTTTT.

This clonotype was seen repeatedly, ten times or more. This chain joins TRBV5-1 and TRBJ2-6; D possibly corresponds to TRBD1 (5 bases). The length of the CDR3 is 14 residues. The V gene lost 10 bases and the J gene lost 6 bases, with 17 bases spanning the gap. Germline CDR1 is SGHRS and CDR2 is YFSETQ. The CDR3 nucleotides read TGCGCCGTCAGGGATTTTGCTGCGGCCAACGTCCTGACTTTC. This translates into CAVRDFAAANVLTF.

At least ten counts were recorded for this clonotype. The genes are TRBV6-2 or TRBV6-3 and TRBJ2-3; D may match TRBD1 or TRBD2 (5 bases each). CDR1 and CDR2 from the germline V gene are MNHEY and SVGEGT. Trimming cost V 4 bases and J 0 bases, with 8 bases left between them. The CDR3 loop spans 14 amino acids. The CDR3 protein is CASSSGRSTDTQYF. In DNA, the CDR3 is TGTGCCAGCAGTTCGGGACGGAGCACAGATACGCAGTATTTT.

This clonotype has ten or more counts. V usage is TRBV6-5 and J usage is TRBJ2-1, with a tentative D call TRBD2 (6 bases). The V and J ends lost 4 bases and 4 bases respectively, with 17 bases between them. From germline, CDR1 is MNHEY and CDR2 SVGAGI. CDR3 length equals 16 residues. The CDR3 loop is CASSSLTGSIYNEQFF. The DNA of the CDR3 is TGTGCCAGCAGTTCACTTACCGGGAGTATTTACAATGAGCAGTTCTTC.

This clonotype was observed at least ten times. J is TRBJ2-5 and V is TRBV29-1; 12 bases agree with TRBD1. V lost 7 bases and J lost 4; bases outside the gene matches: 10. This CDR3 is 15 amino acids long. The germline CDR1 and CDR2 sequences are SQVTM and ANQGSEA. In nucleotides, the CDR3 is TGCAGCGCCGCCCGGGACAGGGGGCGGATAGAGACCCAGTACTTC. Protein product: CSAARDRGRIETQYF.

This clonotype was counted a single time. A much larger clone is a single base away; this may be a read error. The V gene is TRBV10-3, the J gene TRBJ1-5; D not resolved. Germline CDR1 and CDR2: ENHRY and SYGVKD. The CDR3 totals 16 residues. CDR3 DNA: TGTGCCAGCAGTGAGTCAGCCGATGGGGGCAATCAGCCCCAGCATTTT. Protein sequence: CASSESADGGNQPQHF.

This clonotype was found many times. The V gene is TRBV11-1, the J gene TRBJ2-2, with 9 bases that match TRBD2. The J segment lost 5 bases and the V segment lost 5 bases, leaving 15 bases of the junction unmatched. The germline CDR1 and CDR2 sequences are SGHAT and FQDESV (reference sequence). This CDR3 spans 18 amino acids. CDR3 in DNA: TGTGCCAGCAGCCTCAGCAGGGCGGGAGGGCCAAATACCGGGGAGCTGTTTTTT. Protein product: CASSLSRAGGPNTGELFF.

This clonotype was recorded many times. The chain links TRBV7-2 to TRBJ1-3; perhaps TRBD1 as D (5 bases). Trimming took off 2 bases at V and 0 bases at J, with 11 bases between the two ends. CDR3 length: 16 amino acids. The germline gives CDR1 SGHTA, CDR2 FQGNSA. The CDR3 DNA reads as TGTGCCAGCAGCTTAAGCTGGGGACCCTCTGGAAACACCATATATTTT. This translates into CASSLSWGPSGNTIYF.

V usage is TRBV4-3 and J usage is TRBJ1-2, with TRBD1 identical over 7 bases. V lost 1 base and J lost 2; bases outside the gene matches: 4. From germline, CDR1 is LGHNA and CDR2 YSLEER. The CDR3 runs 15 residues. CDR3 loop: CASSQGQGGNYGYTF. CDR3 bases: TGCGCCAGCAGCCAAGGGCAGGGGGGGAACTATGGCTACACCTTC.

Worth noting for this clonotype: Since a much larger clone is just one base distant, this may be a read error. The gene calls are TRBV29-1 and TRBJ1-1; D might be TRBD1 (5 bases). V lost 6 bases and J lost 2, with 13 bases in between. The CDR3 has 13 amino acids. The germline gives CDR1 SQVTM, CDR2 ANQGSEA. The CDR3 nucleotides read TGCAGCGTCTCCCCCGGGGCTAACACTGAAGCTTTCTTT. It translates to CSVSPGANTEAFF.

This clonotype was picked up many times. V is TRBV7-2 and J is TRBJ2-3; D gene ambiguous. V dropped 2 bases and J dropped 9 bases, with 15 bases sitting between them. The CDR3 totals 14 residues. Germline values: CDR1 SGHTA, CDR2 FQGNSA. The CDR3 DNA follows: TGTGCCAGCAGCTTAAAGGTCGGGCAACCCACGCAGTATTTT. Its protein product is CASSLKVGQPTQYF.

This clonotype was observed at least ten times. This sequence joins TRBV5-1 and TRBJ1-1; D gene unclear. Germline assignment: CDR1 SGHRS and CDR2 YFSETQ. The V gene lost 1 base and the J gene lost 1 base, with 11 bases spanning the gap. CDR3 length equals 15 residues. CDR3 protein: CASSLYTSENTEAFF. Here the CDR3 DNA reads TGCGCCAGCAGCTTGTACACGTCGGAGAACACTGAAGCTTTCTTT. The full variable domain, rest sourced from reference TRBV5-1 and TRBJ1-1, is KAGVTQTPRYLIKTRGQQVTLSCSPISGHRSVSWYQQTPGQGLQFLFEYFSETQRNKGNFPGRFSGRQFSNSRSEMNVSTLELGDSALYLCASSLYTSENTEAFFGQGTRLTVV.

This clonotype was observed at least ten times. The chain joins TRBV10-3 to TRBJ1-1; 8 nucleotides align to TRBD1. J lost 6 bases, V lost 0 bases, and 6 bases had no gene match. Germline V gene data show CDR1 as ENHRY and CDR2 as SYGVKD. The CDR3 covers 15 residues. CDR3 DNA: TGTGCCATCAGTGAGTCGGACAGGGCTCGCGCTGAAGCTTTCTTT. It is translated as CAISESDRARAEAFF.

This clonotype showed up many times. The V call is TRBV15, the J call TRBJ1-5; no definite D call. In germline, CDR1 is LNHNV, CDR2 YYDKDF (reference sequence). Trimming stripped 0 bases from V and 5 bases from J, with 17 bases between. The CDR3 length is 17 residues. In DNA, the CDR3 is TGTGCCACCAGCAGAGATCCCTATAGGTCTGGGGATCAGCCCCAGCATTTT. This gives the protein CATSRDPYRSGDQPQHF.

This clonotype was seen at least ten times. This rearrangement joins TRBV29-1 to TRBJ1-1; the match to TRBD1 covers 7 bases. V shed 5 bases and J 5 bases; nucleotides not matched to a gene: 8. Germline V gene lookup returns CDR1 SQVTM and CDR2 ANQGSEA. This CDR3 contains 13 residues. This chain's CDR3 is CSVRSPGGTEAFF. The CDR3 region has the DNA TGCAGCGTTCGGTCTCCAGGGGGGACTGAAGCTTTCTTT.

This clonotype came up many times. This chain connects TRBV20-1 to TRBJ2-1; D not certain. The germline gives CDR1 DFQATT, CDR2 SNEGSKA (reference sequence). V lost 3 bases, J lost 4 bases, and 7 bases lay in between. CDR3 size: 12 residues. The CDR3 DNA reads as TGCAGTGCTAGGGCTAGTTACAATGAGCAGTTCTTC. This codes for CSARASYNEQFF.

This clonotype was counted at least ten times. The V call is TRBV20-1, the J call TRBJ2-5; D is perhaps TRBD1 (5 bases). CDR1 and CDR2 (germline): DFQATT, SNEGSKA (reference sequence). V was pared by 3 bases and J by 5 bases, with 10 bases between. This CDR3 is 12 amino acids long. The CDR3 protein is CSASFSGETQYF. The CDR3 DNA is TGCAGTGCTAGTTTCTCAGGGGAGACCCAGTACTTC.

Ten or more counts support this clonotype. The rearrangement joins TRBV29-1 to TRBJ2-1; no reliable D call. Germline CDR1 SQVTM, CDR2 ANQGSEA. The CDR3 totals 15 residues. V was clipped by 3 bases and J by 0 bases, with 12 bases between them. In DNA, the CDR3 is TGCAGCGTTGATCTGACATCAGGCTCCTACAATGAGCAGTTCTTC. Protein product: CSVDLTSGSYNEQFF.

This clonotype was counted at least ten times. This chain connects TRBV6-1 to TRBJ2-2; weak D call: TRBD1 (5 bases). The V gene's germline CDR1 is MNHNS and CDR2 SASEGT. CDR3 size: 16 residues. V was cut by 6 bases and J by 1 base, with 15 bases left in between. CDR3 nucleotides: TGTGCCAGCAGCCTAAGTTGGACACGGAACACCGGGGAGCTGTTTTTT. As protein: CASSLSWTRNTGELFF.

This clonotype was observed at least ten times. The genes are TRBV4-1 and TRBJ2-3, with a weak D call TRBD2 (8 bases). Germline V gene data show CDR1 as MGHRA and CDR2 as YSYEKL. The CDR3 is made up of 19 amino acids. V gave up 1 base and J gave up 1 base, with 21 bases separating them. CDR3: CASSQVTGAIAGRTDTQYF. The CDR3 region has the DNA TGCGCCAGCAGCCAAGTAACAGGGGCGATAGCGGGGCGCACAGATACGCAGTATTTT.

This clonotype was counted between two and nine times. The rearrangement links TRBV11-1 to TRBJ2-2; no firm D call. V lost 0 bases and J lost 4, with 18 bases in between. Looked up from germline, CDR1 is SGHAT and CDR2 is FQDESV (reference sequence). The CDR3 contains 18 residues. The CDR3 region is CASSLANTELFFTGELFF. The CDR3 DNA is TGTGCCAGCAGCTTAGCGAACACGGAGCTTTTCTTCACCGGGGAGCTGTTTTTT.

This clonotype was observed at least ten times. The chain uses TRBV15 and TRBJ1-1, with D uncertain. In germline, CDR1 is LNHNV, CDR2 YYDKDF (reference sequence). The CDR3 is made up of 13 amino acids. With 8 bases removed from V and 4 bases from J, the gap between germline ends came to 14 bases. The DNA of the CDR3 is TGTGCCACCGCCCGGGAGGGCATCACTGAAGCTTTCTTT. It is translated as CATAREGITEAFF.

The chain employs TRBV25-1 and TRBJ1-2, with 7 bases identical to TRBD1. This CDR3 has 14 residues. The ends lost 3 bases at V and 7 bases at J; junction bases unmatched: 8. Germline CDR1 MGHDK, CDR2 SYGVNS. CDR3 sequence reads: CASSERGGGFGYTF. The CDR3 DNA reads TGTGCCAGCAGTGAGAGGGGAGGGGGCTTTGGCTACACCTTC.